Each of the 23 T cell receptor beta chains below was sequenced from the same sample in a study of monozygotic twins with inflammatory bowel disease. TCRdb derives one entry per CDR3 protein from the 5' RACE reads, leaving out DNA. This sample's clone table lists 150,000 to 200,000 distinct CDR3 sequences. Sequencing was carried out using blood. The origin of the receptors is a human donor with ulcerative colitis or Crohn's disease, or a healthy co-twin of an affected twin (not recorded which).

The V and J genes are TRBV28 and TRBJ2-7; TCRdb's D call, TRBD1, is unchecked because there is no DNA. In germline, CDR1 is MDHEN, CDR2 SYDVKM. The CDR3 length is 13 residues. The CDR3 region is CASTPPGSYERYF.

This chain connects TRBV7-2 to TRBJ2-7; the D gene TCRdb calls, TRBD1, cannot be checked with no DNA. This CDR3 has 16 amino acids. The germline V gene has CDR1 SGHTA and CDR2 FQGNSA. CDR3: CASSPTTGTGNYEQYF.

The V and J genes are TRBV3-1 and TRBJ2-1; TCRdb outputs TRBD1, but without DNA this stays unchecked. Germline CDR1 LGHDT, CDR2 YNNKEL (reference sequence). The length of the CDR3 is 14 residues. CDR3 sequence reads: CASSQDRTRGKQFF.

The J gene is TRBJ1-4, the V gene TRBV10-3. Germline lookup yields CDR1 ENHRY and CDR2 SYGVKD. This CDR3 is 14 amino acids long. CDR3 sequence reads: CAASEENPNEKLFF.

The J gene is TRBJ1-5, the V gene TRBV29-1. Germline V gene lookup returns CDR1 SQVTM and CDR2 ANQGSEA. This CDR3 region has 12 residues. CDR3 sequence reads: CSVGGVNQPQHF.

The chain couples TRBV5-4 to TRBJ2-3; no DNA is available, so the TRBD2 call from TCRdb remains unchecked. Germline values: CDR1 SGHNT, CDR2 YYREEE (reference sequence). This CDR3 is built from 15 residues. CDR3 protein: CASSSGQGVSDTQYF.

The chain couples TRBV20-1 to TRBJ1-3; there is no DNA to check the TCRdb D call of TRBD1. This CDR3 has 15 residues. Germline CDR1 and CDR2: DFQATT and SNEGSKA (reference sequence). The CDR3 reads CSARGPGGSGNTIYF.

The genes are TRBV10-3 and TRBJ2-2. The CDR3 is made up of 11 amino acids. CDR1 and CDR2 (germline): ENHRY, SYGVKD. The CDR3 loop is CAAFNTGELFF.

This chain links TRBV27 with TRBJ1-1; the TRBD1 assignment by TCRdb is unverifiable without DNA. CDR3 length: 13 amino acids. Germline CDR1 reads MNHEY; CDR2 reads SMNVEV (reference sequence). CDR3 in amino acids: CASSYGALTEAFF.

The chain links TRBV10-3 to TRBJ2-3. There are 13 residues in the CDR3. CDR1 and CDR2 (germline): ENHRY, SYGVKD. The CDR3: CAIRLTSTDTQYF.

This clonotype registers medium-sized by frequency. The gene calls are TRBV5-4 and TRBJ2-2. The CDR3 is 15 amino acids. CDR1 and CDR2 (germline): SGHNT, YYREEE (reference sequence). CDR3 region: CASSQQHRDRGELFF.

CDR3 protein: CASRREGAPPRDGYTF. V is TRBV5-1 and J is TRBJ1-2; the TCRdb D gene call, TRBD1, has no DNA to confirm it. Germline V gives CDR1 SGHRS, CDR2 YFSETQ. CDR3 length: 16 residues.

J is TRBJ1-2 and V is TRBV20-1; the TRBD1 assignment by TCRdb is unverifiable without DNA. CDR1 is DFQATT and CDR2 is SNEGSKA in the germline V gene (reference sequence). The CDR3 has 11 amino acids. CDR3 sequence reads: CSATQGNGYTF.

The rearrangement joins TRBV5-6 to TRBJ1-1. Germline assignment: CDR1 SGHDT and CDR2 YYEEEE. There are 14 residues in the CDR3. This chain's CDR3 is CASSSGPMNTEAFF.

The CDR3 sequence is CASSPLSLRYEQYF. The genes are TRBV13 and TRBJ2-7; TCRdb proposes TRBD2, but this gene call is untestable without DNA. The CDR3 is 14 amino acids. In germline, CDR1 is PRHDT, CDR2 FYEKMQ (reference sequence).

This chain joins TRBV19 and TRBJ1-2. CDR1 and CDR2 (germline): LNHDA, SQIVND (reference sequence). The CDR3 contains 12 residues. Here the CDR3 reads CASSSLNYGYTF.

V usage is TRBV10-3 and J usage is TRBJ2-7; TCRdb's D gene call, TRBD1, goes unchecked for lack of DNA. The CDR3 totals 12 residues. The germline V gene encodes CDR1 ENHRY and CDR2 SYGVKD. CDR3 loop: CAISSGKYEQYF.

The chain couples TRBV10-3 to TRBJ1-4; the D gene TCRdb calls, TRBD1, cannot be checked with no DNA. The CDR3 contains 13 residues. The germline CDR1 and CDR2 sequences are ENHRY and SYGVKD. CDR3 loop: CAISGQGNEKLFF.

The gene calls are TRBV3-1 and TRBJ2-2; there is no DNA to check the TCRdb D call of TRBD1. CDR1 LGHDT and CDR2 YNNKEL come from the germline V gene (reference sequence). The CDR3 is 16 amino acids. CDR3 amino acids: CASTPPRGVVAGELFF.

This chain uses TRBV18 with TRBJ1-5; as DNA is missing, the TRBD1 call by TCRdb cannot be tested. Looked up from germline, CDR1 is KGHSH and CDR2 is LQKENI. The CDR3 covers 15 residues. The CDR3 region is CASSLSGQGWQPQHF.

The rearrangement uses TRBV13 and TRBJ2-1; checking the TCRdb D call of TRBD2 is not possible without DNA. Germline V gives CDR1 PRHDT, CDR2 FYEKMQ (reference sequence). The length of the CDR3 is 14 residues. CDR3 in amino acids: CASSPRGRVNEQFF.

The V and J genes are TRBV5-4 and TRBJ2-3; with no DNA, the TCRdb D assignment of TRBD1 cannot be verified. Per germline, CDR1 SGHNT and CDR2 YYREEE (reference sequence). The CDR3 length is 15 residues. The chain's CDR3 is CASSLRGTDTDTQYF.

The genes are TRBV7-9 and TRBJ1-4; as DNA is missing, the TRBD1 call by TCRdb cannot be tested. This CDR3 is 15 amino acids long. Germline V gene lookup returns CDR1 SEHNR and CDR2 FQNEAQ (reference sequence). The CDR3 spells CASSLEGQANEKLFF.